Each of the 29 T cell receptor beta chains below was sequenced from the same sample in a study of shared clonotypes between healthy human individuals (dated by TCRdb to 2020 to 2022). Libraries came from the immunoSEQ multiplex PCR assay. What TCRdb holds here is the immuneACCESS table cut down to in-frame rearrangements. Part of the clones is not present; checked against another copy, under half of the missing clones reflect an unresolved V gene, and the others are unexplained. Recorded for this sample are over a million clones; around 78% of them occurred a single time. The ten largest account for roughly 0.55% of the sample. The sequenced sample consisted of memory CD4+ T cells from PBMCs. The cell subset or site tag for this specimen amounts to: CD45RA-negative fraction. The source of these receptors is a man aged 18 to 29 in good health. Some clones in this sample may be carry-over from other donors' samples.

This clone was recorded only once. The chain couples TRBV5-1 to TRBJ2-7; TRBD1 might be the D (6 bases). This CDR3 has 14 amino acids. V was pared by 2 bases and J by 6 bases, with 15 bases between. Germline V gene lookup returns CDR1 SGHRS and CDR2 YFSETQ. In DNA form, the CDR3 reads TGCGCCAGCAGCTTAGGTCAGGGGAATAGCGAGCAGTACTTC. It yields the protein CASSLGQGNSEQYF.

CDR3 loop: CASSLSAGSHGYTF. The DNA for the CDR3 is TGTGCCAGCAGTTTATCGGCGGGATCCCATGGCTACACCTTC. The J gene is TRBJ1-2, the V gene TRBV27; D gene uncertain. The germline gives CDR1 MNHEY, CDR2 SMNVEV (reference sequence). This CDR3 is built from 14 residues. The V end lost 0 bases, the J end lost 6 bases, and 11 bases lay between the germline ends.

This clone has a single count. The CDR3 sequence: CASSSHKQLNYGYTF. The DNA for the CDR3 is TGTGCCAGCAGTTCGCACAAACAGTTGAACTATGGCTACACCTTC. This rearrangement joins TRBV28 to TRBJ1-2; D remains ambiguous. Trimming left V 4 bases short and J 2 bases short, with 14 bases between. Germline CDR1 and CDR2: MDHEN and SYDVKM. The CDR3 has 15 residues.

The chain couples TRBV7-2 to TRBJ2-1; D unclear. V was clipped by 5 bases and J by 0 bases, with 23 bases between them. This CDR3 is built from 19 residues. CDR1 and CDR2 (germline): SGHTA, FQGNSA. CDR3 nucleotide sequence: TGTGCCAGCAGCCGACCAAGACTTCTACCTATGAGCTCCTACAATGAGCAGTTCTTC. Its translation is CASSRPRLLPMSSYNEQFF.

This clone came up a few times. The CDR3: CASSVGGGHNEQFF. CDR3 bases: TGTGCCAGCAGCGTAGGAGGGGGACACAATGAGCAGTTCTTC. The chain joins TRBV9 to TRBJ2-1; D may be TRBD1 (6 bases). Germline-derived CDR1 and CDR2 are SGDLS and YYNGEE. V lost 0 bases and J 5 bases, leaving 9 bases between the germline ends. The CDR3 covers 14 residues.

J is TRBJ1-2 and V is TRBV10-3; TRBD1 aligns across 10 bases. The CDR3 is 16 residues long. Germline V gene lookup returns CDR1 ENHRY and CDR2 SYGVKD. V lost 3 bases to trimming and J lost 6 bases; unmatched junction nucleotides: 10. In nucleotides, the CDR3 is TGTGCCATCAGTGAAGCCGGGACAGGGGCGGCCGATGGCTACACCTTC. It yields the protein CAISEAGTGAADGYTF.

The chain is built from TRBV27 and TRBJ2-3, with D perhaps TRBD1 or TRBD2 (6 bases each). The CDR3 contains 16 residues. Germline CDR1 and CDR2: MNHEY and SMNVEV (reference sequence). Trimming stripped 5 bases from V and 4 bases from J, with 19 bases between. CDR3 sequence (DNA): TGTGCCAGCAGTCGGGGGCCCCTAGGAGGGGCAGATACGCAGTATTTT. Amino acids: CASSRGPLGGADTQYF.

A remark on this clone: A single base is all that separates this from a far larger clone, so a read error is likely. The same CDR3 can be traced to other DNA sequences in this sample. In DNA, the CDR3 is TGCAGCGTCGCAGGAAACACCGGGGAGCTGTTTTTT. Translating gives CSVAGNTGELFF. This sequence joins TRBV29-1 and TRBJ2-2; D call uncertain. The CDR3 runs 12 residues. The V end was cut by 6 bases, the J end by 2 bases, with 7 bases between. Germline CDR1 SQVTM, CDR2 ANQGSEA.

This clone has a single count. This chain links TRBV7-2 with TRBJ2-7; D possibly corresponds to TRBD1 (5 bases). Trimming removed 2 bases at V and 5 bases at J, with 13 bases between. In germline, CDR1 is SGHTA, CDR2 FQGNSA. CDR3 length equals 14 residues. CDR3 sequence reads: CASSLSDSRDEQYF. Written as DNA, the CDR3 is TGTGCCAGCAGCTTAAGCGACAGCCGTGACGAGCAGTACTTC.

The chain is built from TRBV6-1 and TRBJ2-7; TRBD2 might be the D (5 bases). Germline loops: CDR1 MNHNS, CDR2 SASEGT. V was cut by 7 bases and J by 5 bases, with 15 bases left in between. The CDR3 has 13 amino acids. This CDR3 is CASTGISPHEQYF. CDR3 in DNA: TGTGCCAGCACCGGGATTTCCCCCCACGAGCAGTACTTC.

CDR3 protein: CASSLRSGQGGGYTF. Here the CDR3 DNA reads TGTGCCAGCAGCCTCAGGTCCGGGCAGGGAGGGGGCTACACCTTC. V gene TRBV9 combines with J gene TRBJ1-2; a weak D match, TRBD1 (5 bases). V shed 4 bases and J shed 8 bases, with 21 bases lying between them. CDR3 length: 15 amino acids. Germline V gene lookup returns CDR1 SGDLS and CDR2 YYNGEE.

Here the CDR3 reads CASSLTPQIPYEQYF. The CDR3 DNA reads TGTGCCAGCAGCTTAACCCCACAAATCCCCTACGAGCAGTACTTC. V gene TRBV7-3 combines with J gene TRBJ2-7; D gene unclear. V was clipped by 0 bases and J by 2 bases, with 11 bases between them. Germline V gene data show CDR1 as SGHTA and CDR2 as FQGTGA. The CDR3 length is 15 residues.

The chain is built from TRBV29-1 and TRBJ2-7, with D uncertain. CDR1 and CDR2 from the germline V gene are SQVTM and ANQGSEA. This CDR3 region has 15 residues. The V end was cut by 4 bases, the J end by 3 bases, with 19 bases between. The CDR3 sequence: CSVVGALGPGYEQYF. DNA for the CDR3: TGCAGCGTTGTTGGCGCCCTAGGACCCGGCTACGAGCAGTACTTC.

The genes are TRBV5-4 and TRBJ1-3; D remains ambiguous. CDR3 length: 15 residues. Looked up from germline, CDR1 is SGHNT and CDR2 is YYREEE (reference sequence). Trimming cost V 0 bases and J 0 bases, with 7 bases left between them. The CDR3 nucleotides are TGTGCCAGCAGCTTGGAGGCGGTCTCTGGAAACACCATATATTTT. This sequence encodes CASSLEAVSGNTIYF.

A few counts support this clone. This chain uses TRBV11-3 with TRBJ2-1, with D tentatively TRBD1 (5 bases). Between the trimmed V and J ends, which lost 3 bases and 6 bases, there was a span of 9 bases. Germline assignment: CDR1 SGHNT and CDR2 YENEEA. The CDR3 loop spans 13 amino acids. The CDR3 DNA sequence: TGTGCCAGCAGCTTCGACAGTGCCAATGAGCAGTTCTTC. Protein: CASSFDSANEQFF.

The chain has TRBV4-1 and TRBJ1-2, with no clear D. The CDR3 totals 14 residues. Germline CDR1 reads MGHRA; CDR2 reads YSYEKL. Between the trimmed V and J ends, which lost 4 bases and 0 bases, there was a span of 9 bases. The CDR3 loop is CASSREVTNYGYTF. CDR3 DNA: TGCGCCAGCAGCCGGGAGGTGACTAACTATGGCTACACCTTC.

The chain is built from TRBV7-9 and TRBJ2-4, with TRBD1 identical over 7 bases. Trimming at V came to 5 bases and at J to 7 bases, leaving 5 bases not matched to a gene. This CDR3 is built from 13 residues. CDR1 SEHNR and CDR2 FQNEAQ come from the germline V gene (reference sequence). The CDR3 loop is CASSPTGDNIQYF. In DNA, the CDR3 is TGTGCCAGCAGCCCCACAGGGGACAACATTCAGTACTTC. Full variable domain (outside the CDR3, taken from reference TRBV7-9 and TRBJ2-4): DTGVSQNPRHKITKRGQNVTFRCDPISEHNRLYWYRQTLGQGPEFLTYFQNEAQLEKSRLLSDRFSAERPKGSFSTLEIQRTEQGDSAMYLCASSPTGDNIQYFGAGTRLSVL.

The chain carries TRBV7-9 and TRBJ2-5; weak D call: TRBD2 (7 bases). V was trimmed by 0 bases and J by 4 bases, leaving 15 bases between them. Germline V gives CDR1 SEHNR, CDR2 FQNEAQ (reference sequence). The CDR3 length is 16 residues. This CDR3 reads CASSLAGAGRGETQYF. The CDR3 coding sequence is TGTGCCAGCAGCTTAGCGGGGGCAGGGAGGGGAGAGACCCAGTACTTC. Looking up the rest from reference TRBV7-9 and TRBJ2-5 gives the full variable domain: DTGVSQNPRHKITKRGQNVTFRCDPISEHNRLYWYRQTLGQGPEFLTYFQNEAQLEKSRLLSDRFSAERPKGSFSTLEIQRTEQGDSAMYLCASSLAGAGRGETQYFGPGTRLLVL.

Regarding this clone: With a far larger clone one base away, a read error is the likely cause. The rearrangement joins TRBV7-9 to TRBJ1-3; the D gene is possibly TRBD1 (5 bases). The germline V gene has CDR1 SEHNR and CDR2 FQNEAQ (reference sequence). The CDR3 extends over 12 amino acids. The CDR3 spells CASNFGHPGGDF. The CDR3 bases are TGTGCCAGCAACTTCGGACACCCCGGGGGAGATTTT.

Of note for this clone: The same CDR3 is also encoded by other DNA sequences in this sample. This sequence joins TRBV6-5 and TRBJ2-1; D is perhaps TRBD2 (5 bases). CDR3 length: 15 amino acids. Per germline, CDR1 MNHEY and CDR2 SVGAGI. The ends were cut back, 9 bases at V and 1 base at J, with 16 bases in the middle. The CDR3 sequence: CASRKGLVSYNEQFF. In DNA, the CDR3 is TGTGCCAGTAGGAAAGGACTTGTTTCCTACAATGAGCAGTTCTTC.

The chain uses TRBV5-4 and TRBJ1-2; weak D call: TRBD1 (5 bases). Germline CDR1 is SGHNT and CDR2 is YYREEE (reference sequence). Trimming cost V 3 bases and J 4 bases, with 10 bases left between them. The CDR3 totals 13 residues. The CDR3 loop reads CASSSPGLYGYTF. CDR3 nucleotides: TGTGCCAGCAGCTCGCCGGGACTCTATGGCTACACCTTC.

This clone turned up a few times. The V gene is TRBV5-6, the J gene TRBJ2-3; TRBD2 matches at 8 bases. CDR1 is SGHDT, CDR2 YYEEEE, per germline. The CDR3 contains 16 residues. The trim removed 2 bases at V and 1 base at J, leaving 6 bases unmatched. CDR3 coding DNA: TGTGCCAGCAGCTTAACACTAGCGGCTGGCACAGATACGCAGTATTTT. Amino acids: CASSLTLAAGTDTQYF.

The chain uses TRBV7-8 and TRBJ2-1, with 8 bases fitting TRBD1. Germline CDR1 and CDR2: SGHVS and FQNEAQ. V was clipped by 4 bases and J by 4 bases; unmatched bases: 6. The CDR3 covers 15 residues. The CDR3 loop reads CASSSDRGRYNEQFF. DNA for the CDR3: TGTGCCAGCAGCTCAGACAGGGGTAGGTACAATGAGCAGTTCTTC.

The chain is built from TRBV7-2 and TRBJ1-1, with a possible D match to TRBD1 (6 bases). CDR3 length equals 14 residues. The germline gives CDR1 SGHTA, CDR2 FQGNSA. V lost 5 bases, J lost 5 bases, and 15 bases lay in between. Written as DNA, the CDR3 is TGTGCCAGCAGCGCTGACAGGAGAAGGACTGAAGCTTTCTTT. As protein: CASSADRRRTEAFF.

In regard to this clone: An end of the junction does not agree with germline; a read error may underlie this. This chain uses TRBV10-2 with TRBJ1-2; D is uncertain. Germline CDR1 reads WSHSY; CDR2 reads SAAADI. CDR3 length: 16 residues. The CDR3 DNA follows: TGTGCCAGCAGTCCCCTCGGTCCCGAAGGGCACTATGGCTACACCTTC. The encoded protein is CASSPLGPEGHYGYTF.

Here the CDR3 DNA reads TGTGCCAGCAGCTTAGTCGCCACCAGCCTTAGCAATCAGCCCCAGCATTTT. The encoded protein is CASSLVATSLSNQPQHF. The gene calls are TRBV7-2 and TRBJ1-5; D gene uncertain. Germline assignment: CDR1 SGHTA and CDR2 FQGNSA. V was shortened by 1 base and J by 0 bases, with 13 bases between the two germline ends. This CDR3 spans 17 amino acids.

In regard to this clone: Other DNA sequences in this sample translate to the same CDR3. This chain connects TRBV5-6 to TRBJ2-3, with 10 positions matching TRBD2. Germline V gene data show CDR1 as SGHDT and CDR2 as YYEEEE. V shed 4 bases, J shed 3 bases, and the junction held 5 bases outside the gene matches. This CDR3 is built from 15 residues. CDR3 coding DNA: TGTGCCAGCAGCCCAGCGGGGGGGCGGACAGATACGCAGTATTTT. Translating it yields CASSPAGGRTDTQYF.

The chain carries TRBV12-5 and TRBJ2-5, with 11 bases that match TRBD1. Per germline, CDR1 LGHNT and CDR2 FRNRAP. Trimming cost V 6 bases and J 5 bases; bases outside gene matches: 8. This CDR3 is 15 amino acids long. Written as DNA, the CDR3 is TGTGCTAGTGGCCCGGGACAGGGGGGCGTCGAGACCCAGTACTTC. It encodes CASGPGQGGVETQYF.

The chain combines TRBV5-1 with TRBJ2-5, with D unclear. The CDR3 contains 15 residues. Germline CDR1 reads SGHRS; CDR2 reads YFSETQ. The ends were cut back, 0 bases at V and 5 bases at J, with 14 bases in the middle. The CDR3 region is CASSLGLVFRETQYF. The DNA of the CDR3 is TGCGCCAGCAGCTTGGGTCTAGTTTTTCGGGAGACCCAGTACTTC.